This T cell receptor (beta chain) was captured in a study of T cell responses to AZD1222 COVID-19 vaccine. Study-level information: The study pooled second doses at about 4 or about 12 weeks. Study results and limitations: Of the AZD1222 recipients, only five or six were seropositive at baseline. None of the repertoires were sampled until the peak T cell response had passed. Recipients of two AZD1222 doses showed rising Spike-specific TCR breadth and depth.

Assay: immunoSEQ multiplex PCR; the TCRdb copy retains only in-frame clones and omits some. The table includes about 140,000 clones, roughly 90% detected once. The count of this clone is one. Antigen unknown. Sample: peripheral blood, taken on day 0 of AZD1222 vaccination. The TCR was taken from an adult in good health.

The CDR3: CASRQGEGETQYF. In nucleotides, the CDR3 is TGTGCCAGCCGCCAGGGGGAAGGAGAGACCCAGTACTTC. The chain employs TRBV5-4 and TRBJ2-5, with 7 positions matching TRBD1. Germline lookup yields CDR1 SGHNT and CDR2 YYREEE (reference sequence). The trim removed 7 bases at V and 4 bases at J, leaving 7 bases unmatched. The CDR3 runs 13 residues. Combining the CDR3 with reference TRBV5-4 and TRBJ2-5 gives the whole variable domain ETGVTQSPTHLIKTRGQQVTLRCSSQSGHNTVSWYQQALGQGPQFIFQYYREEENGRGNFPPRFSGLQFPNYSSELNVNALELDDSALYLCASRQGEGETQYFGPGTRLLVL.